This T cell receptor (beta chain) came from a study of cytomegalovirus exposure and HLA in healthy donors. Study-wide results and caveats: It was reported that the classifier diagnosed cytomegalovirus status with high specificity and sensitivity in both the original and validation cohorts.

Method: immunoSEQ multiplex PCR; TCRdb's copy keeps in-frame clones and lacks some. Of a few hundred thousand clones in the sample, about nine tenths were seen once. The CDR3 is 14 residues long. The germline V gene encodes CDR1 SGHNT and CDR2 YYREEE (reference sequence). Trimming removed 3 bases from V and 6 bases from J; junction bases left unmatched: 8. On this clone itself: Antigen unknown.

The sequence was collected from a woman aged 18-30 years in good health and CMV-seronegative. This rearrangement joins TRBV5-4 to TRBJ2-7, with 8 bases fitting TRBD1. The sequenced material came from PBMCs. As DNA, the CDR3 is TGTGCCAGCAGCTCCGACACAGGGGGGTTCGAGCAGTACTTC. It specifies CASSSDTGGFEQYF. The variable domain in full, completed from reference TRBV5-4 and TRBJ2-7, reads ETGVTQSPTHLIKTRGQQVTLRCSSQSGHNTVSWYQQALGQGPQFIFQYYREEENGRGNFPPRFSGLQFPNYSSELNVNALELDDSALYLCASSSDTGGFEQYFGPGTRLTVT.